This paragraph reports one T cell receptor (beta chain). It has no known antigen specificity. Nothing much larger sits one base from this clone, and base qualities are not available. The data stem from a study of blood T cells in healthy people across ages (dated by TCRdb to between 2015 and 2017). Regarding the research as a whole: In model experiments, template switching captured roughly one uniquely barcoded TCR beta cDNA molecule for every two T cells. Using the same blood draw, the study looked at two additional independent replicas of 1 million unique cDNA reads for two donors, one aged 18 to 30 and the other aged 80 or older. To avoid experimental bias, donors of different ages were distributed randomly across sequencing lanes. Using deep sequencing normalized with unique cDNA molecular identifiers, the study measured how TCR beta repertoire diversity changes with age. The donors were divided into four age groups: young (average around 15 years), middle-aged (about 39), aged (about 56) and long-lived (82).

The paper's findings and limits, for the study overall: Estimates of total diversity based on one million sequenced T cells were regarded as lower bounds and as underestimates. Donor CMV infection status was unknown, potentially confounding age-related changes in expanded clonotypes. As age increased, observed TCR beta diversity per million T cells dropped in a roughly linear way, and a significant reduction was already evident by age about 40. The percentage of naive T cells measured by flow cytometry correlated strongly with observed TCR beta diversity. Because profiling used bulk unsorted PBMCs, naive and antigen-experienced compartments could not be compared conclusively. Compared with the aged group, the long-lived group had more naive CD4+ T cells, fewer expanded clones and increased TCR diversity, a pattern suggesting age selection.

V is shortened by 1 base, J by 3 bases, and the region joining them spans 10 bases. The germline V gene (reference sequence) yields DFQATT for CDR1 and SNEGSKA for CDR2. The CDR3 holds 13 amino acids from the cysteine to the phenylalanine. Only the CDR3 part of the read is kept: 39 bases, read in frame from the first base. The roughly 39 donors, aged 6 to 90 years, were systemically healthy Caucasian individuals from Russia. Each donor gave about 9.7 milliliters of peripheral blood, drawn into EDTA-treated Vacutainer tubes. PBMCs were isolated by Ficoll-Paque density-gradient centrifugation, with at least 7 million obtained per sample. Trizol reagent was used to extract total RNA from PBMCs, with at least 5 micrograms per sample. The percentages of naive CD45RAhigh/CD27high T cells were determined by flow cytometry on a PBMC aliquot from every donor. Libraries were built with 5' RACE. The sample was run on an Illumina HiSeq 2500. A second PCR of roughly 7 to 12 cycles was run with a J-beta primer mix and a sample-barcoded 5' primer. Each TCR beta cDNA molecule received a unique molecular identifier from a template-switch 5' adaptor carrying 12 random nucleotides. At least 2.5 million CDR3-containing paired-end reads were obtained from each sample. First-strand cDNA synthesis was performed from all RNA using the Mint cDNA synthesis kit, with priming by a TRBC-specific oligonucleotide. Following uracil-DNA glycosylase treatment, all cDNA underwent a first 18-cycle PCR with the universal primers M1SS and BC2_uni_R. The original pipeline was this. For normalization, 1 million high-quality reads were randomly selected from each sample, with every read carrying a distinct molecular identifier. Instead of being binned into consensus sequences, reads with shared molecular identifiers were discarded. CDR3 identification, clonotype clustering and error correction used MiTCR with a Q25 quality threshold and the strictest error-elimination algorithm. A nonparametric unseen species model with Euler transformation was used to estimate a lower bound on total TCR beta diversity. TCRdb reran the public reads through fastp at Q25 and MiXCR, keeping productive beta chains. Every CDR3 protein is listed once, alongside the most common genes and DNA of its rows. TCRdb's processing, not the authors', yielded these V and J calls. The table for this sample lists about 1.8 million distinct CDR3 sequences; about 49% of them were counted only once. 2.1% of the sample is held by the ten biggest clonotypes.

The clonotype comes from a woman in her thirties or forties in good health. Sequencing input: blood. The chain couples TRBV20-1 to TRBJ2-7; the D segment could be TRBD1, given 6 matching bases. CDR3 loop: CSARGTEYYEQYF. The nucleotides are TGCAGTGCTAGAGGGACAGAATACTACGAGCAGTACTTC.